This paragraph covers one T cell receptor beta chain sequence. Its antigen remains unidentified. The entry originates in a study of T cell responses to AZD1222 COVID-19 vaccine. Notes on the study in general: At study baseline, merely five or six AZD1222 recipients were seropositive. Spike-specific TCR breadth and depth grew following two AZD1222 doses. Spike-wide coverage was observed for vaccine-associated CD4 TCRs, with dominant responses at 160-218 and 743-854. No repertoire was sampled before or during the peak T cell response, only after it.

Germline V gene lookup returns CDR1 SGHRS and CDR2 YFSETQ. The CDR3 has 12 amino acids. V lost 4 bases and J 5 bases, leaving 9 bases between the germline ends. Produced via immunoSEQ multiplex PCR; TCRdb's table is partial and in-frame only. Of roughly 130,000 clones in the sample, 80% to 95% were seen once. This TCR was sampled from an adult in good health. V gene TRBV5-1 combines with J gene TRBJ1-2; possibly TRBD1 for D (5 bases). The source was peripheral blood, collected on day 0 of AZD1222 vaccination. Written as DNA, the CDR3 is TGCGCCAGCAGCGGGGGGACGTATGGCTACACCTTC. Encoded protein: CASSGGTYGYTF.